These T cell receptor beta chains were read from a single sample in a study of cytomegalovirus exposure and HLA in healthy donors. Using immunoSEQ multiplex PCR, the repertoire was profiled, and TCRdb retains in-frame clones only, with some absent. Of 100,000 or so clones in the sample, 12% were seen once. Sequenced sample: PBMCs. The origin of the receptors is a man in his forties or fifties in good health and CMV-seropositive. Both conserved end residues are part of each CDR3. Each record gives: clone size, J gene, V gene, D gene, CDR3 length, CDR3 DNA, CDR3 protein. D genes are given only for firm matches. The size of a clone is reported for some rows only, either as once, few or many, or as a class for expanded clones.

>few|TRBJ1-4|TRBV7-8|TRBD1|15
TGTGCCAGCAGCTCCCAGGGGGTGGCTAATGAAAAACTGTTTTTT
CASSSQGVANEKLFF
>few|TRBJ2-2|TRBV12-2|-|16
TGTGCAAGTCAAACCCAGCGGGAGTTGGTCACCGGGGAGCTGTTTTTT
CASQTQRELVTGELFF
>few|TRBJ2-3|TRBV6-5|-|14
TGTGCCAGCAGTTACACTAGAGGAGCAGATACGCAGTATTTT
CASSYTRGADTQYF
>few|TRBJ2-7|TRBV6-1|-|14
TGTGCCAGCGGCGGGTCTGACTTCTCCTACGAGCAGTACTTC
CASGGSDFSYEQYF
>-|TRBJ2-6|TRBV9|TRBD1|19
TGTGCCAGCAGCCACCGTTGGGGACAGGGGGCTTCTGGGGCCAACGTCCTGACTTTC
CASSHRWGQGASGANVLTF
>few|TRBJ2-1|TRBV9|TRBD2|13
TGTGCCAGCAGCGTGCTAGCGGTCAATGAGCAGTTCTTC
CASSVLAVNEQFF
>-|TRBJ1-5|TRBV6-1|-|13
TGTGCCAGCAGTCGAGCGGTGGATCAGCCCCAGCATTTT
CASSRAVDQPQHF
>few|TRBJ2-3|TRBV4-2|-|15
TGTGCCAGCAGCCAATCCTGGCGGGGCACAGATACGCAGTATTTT
CASSQSWRGTDTQYF
>-|TRBJ1-1|TRBV6-6|-|14
TGTGCCAGCAGTTCGAGACAACTTCACACTGAAGCTTTCTTT
CASSSRQLHTEAFF
>few|TRBJ1-4|TRBV19|-|15
TGTGCCAGTAGTATAACGGGCAGGGGCCCTGAAAAACTGTTTTTT
CASSITGRGPEKLFF
>few|TRBJ2-2|TRBV7-8|-|16
TGTGCCAGCAGCCAAGGCCGGGGGAGTAACACCGGGGAGCTGTTTTTT
CASSQGRGSNTGELFF
>few|TRBJ1-1|TRBV10-3|TRBD1|13
TGTGCCATCAAGGTCAACAGGGGCACTGAAGCTTTCTTT
CAIKVNRGTEAFF
>-|TRBJ1-2|TRBV9|-|14
TGTGCCAGCAGCGTATTCACGGCTAACTATGGCTACACCTTC
CASSVFTANYGYTF
>few|TRBJ2-1|TRBV18|TRBD1|15
TGTGCCAGCTCCCTACGACAGGGAGAATACAATGAGCAGTTCTTC
CASSLRQGEYNEQFF
>-|TRBJ2-6|TRBV14|-|17
TGTGCCAGCAGCCAAGCAGGACTAAGCTCTGGGGCCAACGTCCTGACTTTC
CASSQAGLSSGANVLTF
>few|TRBJ2-2|TRBV5-1|-|14
TGCGCCAGCAGCTTTTCCGGACAGACCGGGGAGCTGTTTTTT
CASSFSGQTGELFF
>few|TRBJ1-1|TRBV5-1|TRBD1|17
TGCGCCAGCAGCTTGCAGGGACAGGGGTCATCCCCCACTGAAGCTTTCTTT
CASSLQGQGSSPTEAFF
>-|TRBJ1-5|TRBV5-1|-|15
TGCGCCAGCAGCTTACAGGGAGGGAGCAATCAGCCCCAGCATTTT
CASSLQGGSNQPQHF